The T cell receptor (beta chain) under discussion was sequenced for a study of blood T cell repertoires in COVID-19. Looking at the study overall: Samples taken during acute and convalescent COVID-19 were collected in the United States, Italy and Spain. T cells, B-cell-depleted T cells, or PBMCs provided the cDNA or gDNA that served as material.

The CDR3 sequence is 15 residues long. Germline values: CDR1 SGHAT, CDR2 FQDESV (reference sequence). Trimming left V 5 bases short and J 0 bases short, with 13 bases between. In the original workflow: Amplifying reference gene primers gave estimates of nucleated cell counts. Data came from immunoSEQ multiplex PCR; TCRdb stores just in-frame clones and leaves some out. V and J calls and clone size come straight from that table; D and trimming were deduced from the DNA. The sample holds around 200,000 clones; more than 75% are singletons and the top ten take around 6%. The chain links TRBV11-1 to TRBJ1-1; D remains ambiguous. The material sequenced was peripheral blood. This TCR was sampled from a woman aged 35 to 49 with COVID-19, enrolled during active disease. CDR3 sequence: CASSPSRQLNTEAFF. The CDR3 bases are TGTGCCAGCAGCCCGTCCAGGCAGTTGAACACTGAAGCTTTCTTT.